The 21 T cell receptor beta chains listed next were all sequenced from one sample in a study of regulatory T cells in long-lasting Graves disease. Construction of the TCR beta libraries employed iRepertoire HTBI primers in conjunction with Arm-PCR of CDR3 regions. TCRdb processed the multiplex PCR reads anew with MiXCR; each CDR3 protein has one entry. The data hold roughly 500,000 distinct CDR3 sequences, with around 13% observed a single time. Time point described: newly diagnosed GD, antithyroid drugs for less than 3 months. After RNA was extracted from PBMCs, the TCR library was made from it. The data also belong to a second study, concerning T cells in Graves' hyperthyroidism and ophthalmopathy.

The input for sequencing was peripheral blood mononuclear cells (PBMCs), taken at new diagnosis, from a patient treated with antithyroid drugs. The source is a woman aged 50 to 65 with Graves disease.

CDR3 sequence reads: CASSLGGQGAVTEAFF. CDR3 in DNA: TGTGCCAGCAGCTTAGGGGGACAGGGGGCAGTTACTGAAGCTTTCTTT. The rearrangement joins TRBV7-9 to TRBJ1-1; 12 bases line up with TRBD1. The length of the CDR3 is 16 residues. The germline gives CDR1 SEHNR, CDR2 FQNEAQ (reference sequence). With V trimmed by 1 base and J by 5 bases, 5 bases remained unmatched.

The chain joins TRBV2 to TRBJ1-2; D remains ambiguous. CDR3 size: 14 residues. V was trimmed by 4 bases and J by 3 bases, leaving 12 bases between them. Germline V lookup: CDR1 SNHLY, CDR2 FYNNEI. Here the CDR3 reads CASSVARSDYGYTF. DNA of the CDR3: TGTGCCAGCAGTGTTGCGAGATCGGACTATGGCTACACCTTC.

This clonotype was picked up many times. V usage is TRBV5-1 and J usage is TRBJ2-3, with 10 bases that match TRBD2. CDR3 length equals 18 residues. In germline, CDR1 is SGHRS, CDR2 YFSETQ. V was pared by 3 bases and J by 3 bases, with 13 bases of the junction left unmatched. The CDR3 bases are TGCGCCAGCAGCTCCACAGTGATAGCGGGAGGTCTGACAGATACGCAGTATTTT. It codes for CASSSTVIAGGLTDTQYF.

In this sample, this clonotype turned up a few times. The chain uses TRBV5-1 and TRBJ2-5, with 7 bases aligning to TRBD1. The CDR3 contains 16 residues. In germline, CDR1 is SGHRS, CDR2 YFSETQ. J lost 5 bases, V lost 1 base, and 11 bases had no gene match. CDR3 sequence reads: CASSLLWTGRPETQYF. DNA for the CDR3: TGCGCCAGCAGCTTGCTTTGGACAGGACGGCCCGAGACCCAGTACTTC.

This clonotype was observed at least ten times. The V and J genes are TRBV29-1 and TRBJ2-7, with 7 bases fitting TRBD1. This CDR3 region has 13 residues. Germline assignment: CDR1 SQVTM and CDR2 ANQGSEA. V lost 5 bases to trimming and J lost 0 bases; unmatched junction nucleotides: 4. Here the CDR3 DNA reads TGCAGCGTTACAGGGACAGTCTCCTACGAGCAGTACTTC. As protein: CSVTGTVSYEQYF.

This clonotype showed up many times. The V call is TRBV28, the J call TRBJ2-2; no clear D gene. In germline, CDR1 is MDHEN, CDR2 SYDVKM. The length of the CDR3 is 13 residues. Deletions cut 6 bases from V and 4 bases from J, with 9 bases between. Here the CDR3 DNA reads TGTGCCAGCAGCACTCTCGGCACCGGGGAGCTGTTTTTT. It yields the protein CASSTLGTGELFF.

This clonotype has just a few counts. This chain joins TRBV18 and TRBJ2-7; 9 positions agree with TRBD1. V shed 1 base, J shed 2 bases, and the junction held 9 bases outside the gene matches. Germline CDR1 and CDR2: KGHSH and LQKENI. This CDR3 has 17 amino acids. The CDR3: CASSPQSTGQGAYEQYF. For the CDR3, the DNA is TGTGCCAGCTCACCACAGTCGACGGGACAGGGTGCCTACGAGCAGTACTTC. Full variable domain (remainder filled in from reference TRBV18 and TRBJ2-7): NAGVMQNPRHLVRRRGQEARLRCSPMKGHSHVYWYRQLPEEGLKFMVYLQKENIIDESGMPKERFSAEFPKEGPSILRIQQVVRGDSAAYFCASSPQSTGQGAYEQYFGPGTRLTVT.

J is TRBJ2-3 and V is TRBV6-2 or TRBV6-3, with 14 bases that match TRBD2. The CDR3 loop spans 16 amino acids. J gave up 6 bases and V 5 bases, and 7 bases lay outside the gene matches. Germline values: CDR1 MNHEY, CDR2 SVGEGT. Written as DNA, the CDR3 is TGTGCCAGCAGTATCGCGGGACTAGCGGGAGTGGATACGCAGTATTTT. This gives the protein CASSIAGLAGVDTQYF.

The V and J genes are TRBV6-1 and TRBJ2-1; 15 bases line up with TRBD2. The CDR3 totals 19 residues. With 8 bases clipped from V and 4 bases from J, the junction kept 15 bases outside the gene matches. CDR1 is MNHNS and CDR2 is SASEGT in the germline V gene. The CDR3 DNA follows: TGTGCCAGCTGGGATAATCCGGGACTAGCGGGAGGATTGTACAATGAGCAGTTCTTC. Translating gives CASWDNPGLAGGLYNEQFF.

This clonotype was counted between two and nine times. The gene calls are TRBV30 and TRBJ2-7; TRBD1 might be the D (6 bases). Germline values: CDR1 GTSNPN, CDR2 SVGIG (reference sequence). The CDR3 runs to 13 residues. V was pared by 2 bases and J by 3 bases, with 11 bases between. CDR3 in DNA: TGTGCCTGGAGTCAGGGGAACCGCTACGAGCAGTACTTC. This translates into CAWSQGNRYEQYF.

The genes are TRBV10-3 and TRBJ2-7, with 16 nucleotides matching TRBD2. The germline V gene encodes CDR1 ENHRY and CDR2 SYGVKD. Losses at the gene ends were 7 bases for V and 5 bases for J; bases not matched to a gene: 5. The CDR3 consists of 15 residues. CDR3: CAIMGLAGGRNEQYF. CDR3 bases: TGTGCCATCATGGGACTAGCGGGAGGGCGCAACGAGCAGTACTTC.

At least ten counts were recorded for this clonotype. The chain carries TRBV28 and TRBJ2-1, with TRBD2 identical over 10 bases. V lost 8 bases and J lost 7; bases outside the gene matches: 20. The CDR3 has 18 residues. CDR1 and CDR2 (germline): MDHEN, SYDVKM. The CDR3 is CASLGTAGAGGQGNEQFF. CDR3 coding DNA: TGTGCCAGCCTTGGAACCGCGGGAGCGGGAGGGCAGGGTAATGAGCAGTTCTTC.

This clonotype showed up many times. This chain links TRBV7-2 with TRBJ2-7, with 10 nucleotides matching TRBD1. Trimming cost V 5 bases and J 4 bases; bases outside gene matches: 8. CDR1 is SGHTA, CDR2 FQGNSA, per germline. The CDR3 covers 15 residues. The DNA of the CDR3 is TGTGCCAGCAGCAGGCGAGGGACAGGGGAATACGAGCAGTACTTC. This sequence encodes CASSRRGTGEYEQYF. The full variable domain, completed using reference TRBV7-2 and TRBJ2-7, is GAGVSQSPSNKVTEKGKDVELRCDPISGHTALYWYRQSLGQGLEFLIYFQGNSAPDKSGLPSDRFSAERTGGSVSTLTIQRTQQEDSAVYLCASSRRGTGEYEQYFGPGTRLTVT.

This clonotype has at least ten counts. The V call is TRBV14, the J call TRBJ1-2, with a weak D call TRBD1 (6 bases). The CDR3 is 13 residues long. V was trimmed by 3 bases and J by 4 bases, leaving 9 bases between them. Germline V lookup: CDR1 SGHDN, CDR2 FVKESK. The CDR3 sequence: CASSHGQLYGYTF. The CDR3 coding sequence is TGTGCCAGCAGCCACGGACAGCTCTATGGCTACACCTTC.

This clonotype was recorded many times. This sequence joins TRBV11-2 and TRBJ1-1, with D possibly being TRBD1 (5 bases). Trimming cost V 3 bases and J 3 bases, with 14 bases left between them. This CDR3 is built from 15 residues. Germline CDR1 is SGHAT and CDR2 is FQNNGV. The CDR3 spells CASSLTDYPDTEAFF. The CDR3 DNA is TGTGCCAGCAGCTTGACAGATTACCCGGACACTGAAGCTTTCTTT.

The chain combines TRBV6-1 with TRBJ1-5; D possibly corresponds to TRBD1 (6 bases). The CDR3 has 15 residues. V lost 8 bases and J lost 0, with 14 bases in between. CDR1 and CDR2 from the germline V gene are MNHNS and SASEGT. CDR3 sequence: CASRQRQDSNQPQHF. CDR3 nucleotide sequence: TGTGCCAGCCGCCAACGACAGGATAGCAATCAGCCCCAGCATTTT.

This clonotype was detected many times. The chain joins TRBV10-3 to TRBJ1-2, with D possibly being TRBD1 (6 bases). This CDR3 spans 15 amino acids. V was pared by 0 bases and J by 3 bases, with 11 bases between. CDR1 ENHRY and CDR2 SYGVKD come from the germline V gene. In nucleotides, the CDR3 is TGTGCCATCAGTGAGTCCGGGGGCATATACTATGGCTACACCTTC. It is translated as CAISESGGIYYGYTF.

This clonotype was seen ten or more times. CDR3 bases: TGTGCCAGCAGTTTTTGGCGGGAGCGGGGCTACAATGAGCAGTTCTTC. Amino acid sequence: CASSFWRERGYNEQFF. The V and J genes are TRBV12-3 or TRBV12-4 and TRBJ2-1; 7 nucleotides align to TRBD2. The CDR3 totals 16 residues. The ends lost 3 bases at V and 3 bases at J; junction bases unmatched: 8.

This clonotype was observed a few times. CDR3 sequence (DNA): TGCGCCAGCAGCTTGGTTGGGGGCGCCGATGAGCAGTTCTTC. Residues: CASSLVGGADEQFF. The chain employs TRBV5-1 and TRBJ2-1; D is possibly TRBD1 (6 bases). CDR3 length equals 14 residues. Germline V CDR1 and CDR2: SGHRS, YFSETQ. V was clipped by 0 bases and J by 8 bases, with 12 bases between them.

This clonotype has ten or more counts. The chain combines TRBV28 with TRBJ1-5; D is possibly TRBD1 (5 bases). Looked up from germline, CDR1 is MDHEN and CDR2 is SYDVKM. Between the trimmed V and J ends, which lost 2 bases and 3 bases, there was a span of 17 bases. The CDR3 runs to 17 residues. CDR3 sequence: CASSLPSTGLTNQPQHF. The CDR3 DNA sequence: TGTGCCAGCAGTTTACCCTCAACAGGCCTCACCAATCAGCCCCAGCATTTT.

There are a few counts of this clonotype. The chain has TRBV19 and TRBJ1-4, with no clear D. Trimming stripped 1 base from V and 4 bases from J, with 10 bases between. CDR3 length equals 15 residues. Per the germline V gene, CDR1 is LNHDA and CDR2 is SQIVND (reference sequence). Here the CDR3 DNA reads TGTGCCAGTAGTATAGGCGGGGAGGATAATGAAAAACTGTTTTTT. Its translation: CASSIGGEDNEKLFF.